A single sample gave rise to the 10 T cell receptor beta chains below, sequenced in a study of radiotherapy plus CTLA-4 blockade in lung cancer. Assay used: immunoSEQ multiplex PCR; TCRdb lists only in-frame clones, some missing. Of over 100,000 clones in the sample, approximately 90% were seen once. Sequenced here: peripheral blood, sampled from a patient treated with radiotherapy plus ipilimumab. Source of these receptors: a human donor with non-small cell lung cancer that progressed on radiotherapy plus ipilimumab.

The CDR3 is CASSLEQPTDTQYF. In DNA, the CDR3 is TGCGCCAGCAGCTTAGAACAGCCTACAGATACGCAGTATTTT. V and J are TRBV5-1 and TRBJ2-3; D unclear. In germline, CDR1 is SGHRS, CDR2 YFSETQ. There are 14 residues in the CDR3. V was pared by 2 bases and J by 3 bases, with 10 bases between.

The CDR3: CASSPNFRDSSYEQYF. In nucleotides, the CDR3 is TGTGCCAGCAGCCCAAACTTCCGGGACAGTTCCTACGAGCAGTACTTC. The genes are TRBV11-3 and TRBJ2-7, with 7 nucleotides matching TRBD1. The junction had 11 bases not matched to a gene; V was cut back by 5 bases and J by 1 base. CDR3 length equals 16 residues. CDR1 is SGHNT, CDR2 YENEEA, per germline.

The chain combines TRBV12-5 with TRBJ1-1, with D possibly matching TRBD1 (5 bases). The CDR3 is made up of 16 amino acids. Per the germline V gene, CDR1 is LGHNT and CDR2 is FRNRAP. The V gene lost 4 bases and the J gene lost 5 bases, with 20 bases spanning the gap. The CDR3, as DNA: TGTGCTAGTGGTTCCCCTCAGTCGGGGCAGAGAACTGAAGCTTTCTTT. Its protein is CASGSPQSGQRTEAFF.

This chain links TRBV25-1 with TRBJ2-3; 10 positions agree with TRBD2. CDR1 and CDR2 from the germline V gene are MGHDK and SYGVNS. The J segment lost 14 bases and the V segment lost 3 bases, leaving 5 bases of the junction unmatched. This CDR3 is built from 12 residues. The CDR3, as DNA: TGTGCCAGCAGTGACCGACTAGCGGGCCGGTATTTT. Translation gives CASSDRLAGRYF.

J is TRBJ1-2 and V is TRBV6-5, with 8 positions matching TRBD1. Germline V CDR1 and CDR2: MNHEY, SVGAGI. CDR3 size: 12 residues. Losses at the gene ends were 6 bases for V and 5 bases for J; bases not matched to a gene: 2. CDR3 sequence: CASRRTGYGYTF. CDR3 nucleotide sequence: TGTGCCAGCAGACGGACAGGGTATGGCTACACCTTC.

The CDR3 reads CATQTGRTGELFF. CDR3 sequence (DNA): TGTGCCACCCAGACAGGGCGGACCGGGGAGCTGTTTTTT. The rearrangement uses TRBV27 and TRBJ2-2; 7 bases match TRBD1. Germline V gene data show CDR1 as MNHEY and CDR2 as SMNVEV (reference sequence). This CDR3 is 13 amino acids long. The V and J ends lost 10 bases and 5 bases, in that order; junction bases with no gene match: 7.

V and J are TRBV29-1 and TRBJ1-1; maybe TRBD1 (5 bases). The CDR3 totals 12 residues. The germline V gene encodes CDR1 SQVTM and CDR2 ANQGSEA. V was shortened by 7 bases and J by 4 bases, with 13 bases between the two germline ends. CDR3 in DNA: TGCAGCGGTGGGGCGGAGGGCACTGAAGCTTTCTTT. Encoded protein: CSGGAEGTEAFF.

The V call is TRBV18, the J call TRBJ1-1; TRBD1 aligns across 11 bases. CDR1 KGHSH and CDR2 LQKENI come from the germline V gene. With 2 bases clipped from V and 4 bases from J, the junction kept 6 bases outside the gene matches. The CDR3 length is 16 residues. CDR3 residues: CASSPGQGALTTEAFF. CDR3 DNA sequence: TGTGCCAGCTCACCAGGACAGGGGGCATTGACCACTGAAGCTTTCTTT. Looking up the rest from reference TRBV18 and TRBJ1-1 gives the full variable domain: NAGVMQNPRHLVRRRGQEARLRCSPMKGHSHVYWYRQLPEEGLKFMVYLQKENIIDESGMPKERFSAEFPKEGPSILRIQQVVRGDSAAYFCASSPGQGALTTEAFFGQGTRLTVV.

The V and J genes are TRBV11-3 and TRBJ2-7, with D tentatively TRBD2 (5 bases). This CDR3 comprises 13 residues. CDR1 is SGHNT, CDR2 YENEEA, per germline. V gave up 5 bases and J gave up 5 bases, with 13 bases separating them. The CDR3 protein is CASSRTGVNEQYF. In DNA form, the CDR3 reads TGTGCCAGCAGCCGGACCGGGGTTAACGAGCAGTACTTC.

The J gene is TRBJ2-5, the V gene TRBV6-5; 8 bases line up with TRBD2. With 4 bases clipped from V and 2 bases from J, the junction kept 6 bases outside the gene matches. The CDR3 totals 15 residues. Germline V gene sequence: CDR1 MNHEY, CDR2 SVGAGI. DNA of the CDR3: TGTGCCAGCAGTTTCGGCGGGGGGAAGCAAGAGACCCAGTACTTC. It encodes CASSFGGGKQETQYF.